Sequencing of this T cell receptor beta chain was carried out in a study of CD8+ T cells in alopecia areata. The treatment here: oral pan-JAK inhibitor, 5-10 mg twice daily. Sequencing templates came from extracted RNA that was reverse transcribed into cDNA. Profiled with immunoSEQ multiplex PCR; TCRdb holds only in-frame clones, not every one. The sample includes around 200,000 clones, around 58% seen only once; the top ten take roughly 13%. CDR1 and CDR2 from the germline V gene are MNHEY and SMNVEV (reference sequence). The CDR3 is 15 residues long. Trimming pared 3 bases from V and 2 bases from J, leaving 11 bases between.

This TCR came from a human donor with alopecia areata. V usage is TRBV27 and J usage is TRBJ1-5, with D unclear. The sample in question was CD8+ T cells sorted from blood, obtained at week 24, from a patient treated with tofacitinib. The CDR3 coding sequence is TGTGCCAGCAGTTTGATAGGGTCGGGCAATCAGCCCCAGCATTTT. Its protein product is CASSLIGSGNQPQHF.